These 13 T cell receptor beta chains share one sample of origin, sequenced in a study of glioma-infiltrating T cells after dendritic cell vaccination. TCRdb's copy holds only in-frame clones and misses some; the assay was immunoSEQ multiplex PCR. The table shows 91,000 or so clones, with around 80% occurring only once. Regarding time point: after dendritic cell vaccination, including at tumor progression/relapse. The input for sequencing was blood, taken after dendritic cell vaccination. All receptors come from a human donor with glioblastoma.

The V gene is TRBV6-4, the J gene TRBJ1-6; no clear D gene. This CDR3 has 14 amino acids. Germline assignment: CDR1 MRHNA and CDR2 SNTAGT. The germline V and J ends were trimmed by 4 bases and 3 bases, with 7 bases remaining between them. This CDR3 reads CASSAGSYNSPLHF. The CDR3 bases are TGTGCCAGCAGTGCCGGGAGCTATAATTCACCCCTCCACTTT.

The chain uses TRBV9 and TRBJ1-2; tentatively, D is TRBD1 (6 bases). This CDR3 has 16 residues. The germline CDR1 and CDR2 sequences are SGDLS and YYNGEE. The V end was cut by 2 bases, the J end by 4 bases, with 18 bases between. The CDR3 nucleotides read TGTGCCAGCAGCGTGTCAAAACAGGGATCGGGCTATGGCTACACCTTC. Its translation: CASSVSKQGSGYGYTF.

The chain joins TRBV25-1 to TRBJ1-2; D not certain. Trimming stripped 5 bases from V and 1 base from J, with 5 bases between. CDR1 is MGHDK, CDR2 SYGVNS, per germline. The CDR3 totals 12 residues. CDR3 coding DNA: TGTGCCAGCAGTCGGGTTAACTATGGCTACACCTTC. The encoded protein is CASSRVNYGYTF.

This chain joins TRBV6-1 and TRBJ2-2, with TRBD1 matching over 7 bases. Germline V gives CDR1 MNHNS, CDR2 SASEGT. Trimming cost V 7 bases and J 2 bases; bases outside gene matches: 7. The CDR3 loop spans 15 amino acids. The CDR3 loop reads CASTPGQLNTGELFF. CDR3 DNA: TGTGCCAGCACCCCGGGACAGCTAAACACCGGGGAGCTGTTTTTT.

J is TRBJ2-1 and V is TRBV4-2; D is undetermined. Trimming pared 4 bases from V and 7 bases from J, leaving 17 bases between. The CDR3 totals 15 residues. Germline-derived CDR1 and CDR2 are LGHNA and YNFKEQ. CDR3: CASSPTSASTNEQFF. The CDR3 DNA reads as TGTGCCAGCAGCCCAACCTCGGCTAGTACGAATGAGCAGTTCTTC.

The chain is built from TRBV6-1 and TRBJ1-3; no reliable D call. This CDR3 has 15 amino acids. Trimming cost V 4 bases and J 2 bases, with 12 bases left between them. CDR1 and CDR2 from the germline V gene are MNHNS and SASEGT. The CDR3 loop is CASSAEPPPGNTIYF. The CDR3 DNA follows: TGTGCCAGCAGTGCAGAACCCCCTCCTGGAAACACCATATATTTT.

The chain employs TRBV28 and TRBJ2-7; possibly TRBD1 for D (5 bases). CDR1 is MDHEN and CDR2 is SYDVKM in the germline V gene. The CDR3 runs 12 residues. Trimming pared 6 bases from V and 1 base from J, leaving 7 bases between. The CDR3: CASRDTSYEQYF. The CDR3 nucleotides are TGTGCCAGCAGGGACACTTCCTACGAGCAGTACTTC.

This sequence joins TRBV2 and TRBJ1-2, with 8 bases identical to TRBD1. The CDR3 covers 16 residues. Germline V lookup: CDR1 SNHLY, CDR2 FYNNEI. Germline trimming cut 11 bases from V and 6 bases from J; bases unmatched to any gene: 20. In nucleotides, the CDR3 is TGTGCCTCGTGGGACAGGCTGTACCCAGTCGGCCATGGCTACACCTTC. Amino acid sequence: CASWDRLYPVGHGYTF. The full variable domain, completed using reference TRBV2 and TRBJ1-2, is EPEVTQTPSHQVTQMGQEVILRCVPISNHLYFYWYRQILGQKVEFLVSFYNNEISEKSEIFDDQFSVERPDGSNFTLKIRSTKLEDSAMYFCASWDRLYPVGHGYTFGSGTRLTVV.

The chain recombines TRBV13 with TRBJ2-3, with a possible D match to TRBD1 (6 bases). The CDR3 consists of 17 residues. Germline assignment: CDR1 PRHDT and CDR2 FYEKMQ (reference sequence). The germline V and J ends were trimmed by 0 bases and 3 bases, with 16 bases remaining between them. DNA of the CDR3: TGTGCCAGCAGCTTAGGCCTTGCAGGGGTTCGTACAGATACGCAGTATTTT. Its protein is CASSLGLAGVRTDTQYF.

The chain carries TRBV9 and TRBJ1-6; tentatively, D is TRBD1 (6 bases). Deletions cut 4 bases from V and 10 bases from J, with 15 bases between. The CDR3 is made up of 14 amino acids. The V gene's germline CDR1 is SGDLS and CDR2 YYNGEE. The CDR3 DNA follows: TGTGCCAGCAGCATATACAGGGAAGAGTCACCCCTCCACTTT. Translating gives CASSIYREESPLHF.

The CDR3 region is CASSPETGLSGGYTF. CDR3 bases: TGTGCCAGCTCACCAGAGACAGGGTTATCGGGTGGCTACACCTTC. V gene TRBV18 combines with J gene TRBJ1-2, with 7 bases matching TRBD1. Germline V lookup: CDR1 KGHSH, CDR2 LQKENI. This CDR3 is built from 15 residues. With V trimmed by 2 bases and J by 7 bases, 10 bases remained unmatched.

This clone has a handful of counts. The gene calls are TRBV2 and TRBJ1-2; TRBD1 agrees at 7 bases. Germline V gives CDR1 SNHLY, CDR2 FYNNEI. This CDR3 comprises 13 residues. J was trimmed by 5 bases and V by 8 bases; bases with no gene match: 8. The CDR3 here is CASFGQGVYGYTF. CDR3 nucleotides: TGTGCCAGCTTTGGGCAGGGGGTGTATGGCTACACCTTC.

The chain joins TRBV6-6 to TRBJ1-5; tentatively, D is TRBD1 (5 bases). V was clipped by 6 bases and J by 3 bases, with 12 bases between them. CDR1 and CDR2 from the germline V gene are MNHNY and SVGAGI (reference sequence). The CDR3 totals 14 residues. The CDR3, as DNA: TGTGCCAGCAGAGAAGACAGAGCCAATCAGCCCCAGCATTTT. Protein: CASREDRANQPQHF.